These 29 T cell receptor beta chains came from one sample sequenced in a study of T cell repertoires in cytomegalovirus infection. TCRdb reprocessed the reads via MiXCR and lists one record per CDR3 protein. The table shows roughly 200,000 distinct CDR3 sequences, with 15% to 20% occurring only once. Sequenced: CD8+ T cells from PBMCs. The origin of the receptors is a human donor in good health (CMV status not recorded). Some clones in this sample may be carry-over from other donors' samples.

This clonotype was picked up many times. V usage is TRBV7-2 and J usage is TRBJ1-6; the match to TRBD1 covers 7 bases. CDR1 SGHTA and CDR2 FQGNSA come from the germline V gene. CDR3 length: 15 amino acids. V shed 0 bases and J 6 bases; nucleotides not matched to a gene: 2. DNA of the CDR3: TGTGCCAGCAGCTTAGCGCCAGGGGGTAATTCACCCCTCCACTTT. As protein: CASSLAPGGNSPLHF.

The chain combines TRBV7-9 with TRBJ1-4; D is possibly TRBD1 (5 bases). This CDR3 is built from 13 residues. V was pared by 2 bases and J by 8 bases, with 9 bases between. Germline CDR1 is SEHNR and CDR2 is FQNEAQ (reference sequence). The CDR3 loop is CASSLQGEEKLFF. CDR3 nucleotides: TGTGCCAGCAGCTTACAAGGGGAGGAAAAACTGTTTTTT.

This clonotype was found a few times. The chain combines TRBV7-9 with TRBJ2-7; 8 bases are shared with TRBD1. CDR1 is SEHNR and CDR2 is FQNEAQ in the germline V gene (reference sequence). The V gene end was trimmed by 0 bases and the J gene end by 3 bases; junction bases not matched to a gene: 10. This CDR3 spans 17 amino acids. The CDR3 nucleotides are TGTGCCAGCAGCTTAGCGCCTGGACAGGGCACTCTCTACGAGCAGTACTTC. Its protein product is CASSLAPGQGTLYEQYF.

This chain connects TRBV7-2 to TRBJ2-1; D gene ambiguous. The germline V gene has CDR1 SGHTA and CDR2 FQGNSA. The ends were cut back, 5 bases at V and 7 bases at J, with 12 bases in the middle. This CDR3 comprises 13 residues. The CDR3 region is CASSPRTGNEQFF. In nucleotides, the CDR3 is TGTGCCAGCAGCCCCCGGACCGGGAATGAGCAGTTCTTC.

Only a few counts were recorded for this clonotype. The CDR3 sequence is CASSLVFGGMNTEAFF. The CDR3 nucleotides are TGTGCCAGCAGCTTAGTCTTTGGGGGGATGAACACTGAAGCTTTCTTT. The chain combines TRBV7-2 with TRBJ1-1; tentative D call: TRBD1 (5 bases). V was clipped by 1 base and J by 0 bases, with 12 bases between them. The CDR3 is made up of 16 amino acids. The V gene's germline CDR1 is SGHTA and CDR2 FQGNSA.

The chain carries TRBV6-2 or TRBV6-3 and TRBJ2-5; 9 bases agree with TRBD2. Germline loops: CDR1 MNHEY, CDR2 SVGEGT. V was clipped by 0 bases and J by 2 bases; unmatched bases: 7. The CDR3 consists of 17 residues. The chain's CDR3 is CASSYSLAGGRQETQYF. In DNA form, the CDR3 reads TGTGCCAGCAGTTACTCGCTGGCGGGGGGGCGGCAAGAGACCCAGTACTTC.

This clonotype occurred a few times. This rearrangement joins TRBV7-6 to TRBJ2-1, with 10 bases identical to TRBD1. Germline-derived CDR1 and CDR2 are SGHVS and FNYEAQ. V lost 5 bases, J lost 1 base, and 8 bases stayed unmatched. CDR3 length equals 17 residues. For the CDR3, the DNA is TGTGCCAGCAGCGGAGCGGGACAGGGGACTTCCTACAATGAGCAGTTCTTC. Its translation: CASSGAGQGTSYNEQFF. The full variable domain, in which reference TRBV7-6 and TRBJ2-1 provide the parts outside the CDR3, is GAGVSQSPRYKVTKRGQDVALRCDPISGHVSLYWYRQALGQGPEFLTYFNYEAQQDKSGLPNDRFSAERPEGSISTLTIQRTEQRDSAMYRCASSGAGQGTSYNEQFFGPGTRLTVL.

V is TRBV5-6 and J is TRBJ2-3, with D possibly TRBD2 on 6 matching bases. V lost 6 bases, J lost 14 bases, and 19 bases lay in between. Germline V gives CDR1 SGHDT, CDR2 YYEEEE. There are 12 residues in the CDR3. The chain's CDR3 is CASTGATSSMYF. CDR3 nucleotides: TGTGCCAGCACCGGGGCGACTAGTTCGATGTATTTT. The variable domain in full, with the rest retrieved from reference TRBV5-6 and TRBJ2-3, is DAGVTQSPTHLIKTRGQQVTLRCSPKSGHDTVSWYQQALGQGPQFIFQYYEEEERQRGNFPDRFSGHQFPNYSSELNVNALLLGDSALYLCASTGATSSMYFGPGTRLTVL.

The chain's CDR3 is CASTRPWDSQETQYF. The CDR3 bases are TGTGCCAGCACCAGACCTTGGGACAGCCAAGAGACCCAGTACTTC. The rearrangement joins TRBV6-2 or TRBV6-3 to TRBJ2-5; TRBD1 matches 7 bases. Germline-derived CDR1 and CDR2 are MNHEY and SVGEGT. The CDR3 sequence is 15 residues long. J gave up 1 base and V 7 bases, and 9 bases lay outside the gene matches.

The CDR3 DNA reads TGTGCCAGCACCGAGTGGGGGGGGACCTACAATGAGCAGTTCTTC. Translation: CASTEWGGTYNEQFF. The chain employs TRBV6-1 and TRBJ2-1, with 7 positions matching TRBD2. Trimming cost V 7 bases and J 2 bases; bases outside gene matches: 8. CDR3 length equals 15 residues. CDR1 and CDR2 from the germline V gene are MNHNS and SASEGT.

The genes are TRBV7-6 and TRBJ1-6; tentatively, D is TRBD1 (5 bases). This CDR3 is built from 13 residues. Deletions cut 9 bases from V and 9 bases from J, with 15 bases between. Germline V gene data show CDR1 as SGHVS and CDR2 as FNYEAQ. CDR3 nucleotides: TGTGCCAGTCGGCGGGGACCTGGTTCACCCCTCCACTTT. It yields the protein CASRRGPGSPLHF.

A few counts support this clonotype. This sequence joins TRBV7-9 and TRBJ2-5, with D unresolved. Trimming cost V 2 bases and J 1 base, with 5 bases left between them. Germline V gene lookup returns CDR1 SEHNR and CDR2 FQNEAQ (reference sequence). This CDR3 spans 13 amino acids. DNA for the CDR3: TGTGCCAGCAGCTTATTTGCCCAAGAGACCCAGTACTTC. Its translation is CASSLFAQETQYF.

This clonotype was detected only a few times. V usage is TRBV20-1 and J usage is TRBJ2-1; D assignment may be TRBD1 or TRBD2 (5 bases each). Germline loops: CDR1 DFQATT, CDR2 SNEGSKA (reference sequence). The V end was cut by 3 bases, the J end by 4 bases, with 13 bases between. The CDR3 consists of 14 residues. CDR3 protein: CSARGDGTYNEQFF. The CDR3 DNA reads TGCAGTGCTAGGGGGGACGGTACTTACAATGAGCAGTTCTTC.

The CDR3 DNA reads as TGTGCCAGCAGGTATAGGGGATCAGATACGCAGTATTTT. Translating gives CASRYRGSDTQYF. The genes are TRBV5-4 and TRBJ2-3, with a tentative D call TRBD1 (5 bases). CDR3 length equals 13 residues. The germline gives CDR1 SGHNT, CDR2 YYREEE (reference sequence). V lost 5 bases to trimming and J lost 4 bases, with 11 bases between them.

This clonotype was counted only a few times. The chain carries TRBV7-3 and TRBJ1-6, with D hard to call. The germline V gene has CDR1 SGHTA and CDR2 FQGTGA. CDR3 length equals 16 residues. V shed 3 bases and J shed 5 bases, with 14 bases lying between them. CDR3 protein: CASSFSPSPDNSPLHF. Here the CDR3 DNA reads TGTGCCAGCAGCTTTTCTCCTTCTCCTGATAATTCACCCCTCCACTTT.

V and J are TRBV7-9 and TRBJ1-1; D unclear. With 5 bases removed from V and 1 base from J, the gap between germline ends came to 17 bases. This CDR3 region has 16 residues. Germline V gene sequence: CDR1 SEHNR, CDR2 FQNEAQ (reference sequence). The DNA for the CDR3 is TGTGCCAGCAGCCCCCTTATGGGTTCGGGGAACACTGAAGCTTTCTTT. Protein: CASSPLMGSGNTEAFF. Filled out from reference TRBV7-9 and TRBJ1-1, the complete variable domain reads DTGVSQNPRHKITKRGQNVTFRCDPISEHNRLYWYRQTLGQGPEFLTYFQNEAQLEKSRLLSDRFSAERPKGSFSTLEIQRTEQGDSAMYLCASSPLMGSGNTEAFFGQGTRLTVV.

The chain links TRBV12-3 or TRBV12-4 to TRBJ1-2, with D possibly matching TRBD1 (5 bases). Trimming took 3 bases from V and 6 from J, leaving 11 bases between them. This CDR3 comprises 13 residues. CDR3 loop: CASSFIVGDGYTF. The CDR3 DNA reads TGTGCCAGCAGTTTCATAGTAGGGGATGGCTACACCTTC.

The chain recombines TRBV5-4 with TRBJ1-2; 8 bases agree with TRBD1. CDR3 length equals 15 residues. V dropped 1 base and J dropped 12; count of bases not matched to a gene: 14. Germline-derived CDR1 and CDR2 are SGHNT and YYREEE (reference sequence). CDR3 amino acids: CASSLRGQGREGHTF. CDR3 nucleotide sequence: TGTGCCAGCAGCTTGCGTGGACAGGGCAGGGAAGGGCACACCTTC.

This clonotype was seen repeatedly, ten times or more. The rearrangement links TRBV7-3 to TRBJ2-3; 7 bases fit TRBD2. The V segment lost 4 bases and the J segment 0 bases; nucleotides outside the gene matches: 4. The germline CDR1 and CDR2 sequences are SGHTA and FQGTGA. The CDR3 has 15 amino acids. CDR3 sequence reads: CASSSSGASTDTQYF. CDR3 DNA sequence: TGTGCCAGCAGCTCCAGCGGGGCTAGCACAGATACGCAGTATTTT.

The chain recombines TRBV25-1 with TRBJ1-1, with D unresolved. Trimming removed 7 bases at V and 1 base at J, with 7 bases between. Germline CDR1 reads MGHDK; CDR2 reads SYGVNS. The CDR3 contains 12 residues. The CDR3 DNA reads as TGTGCCAGCAAGGAGGGGAACACTGAAGCTTTCTTT. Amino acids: CASKEGNTEAFF.

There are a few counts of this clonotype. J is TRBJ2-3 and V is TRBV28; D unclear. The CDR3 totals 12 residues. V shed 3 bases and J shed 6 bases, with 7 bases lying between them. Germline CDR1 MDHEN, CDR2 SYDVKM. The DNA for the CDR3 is TGTGCCAGCAGTTTCACGGTGGATACGCAGTATTTT. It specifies CASSFTVDTQYF.

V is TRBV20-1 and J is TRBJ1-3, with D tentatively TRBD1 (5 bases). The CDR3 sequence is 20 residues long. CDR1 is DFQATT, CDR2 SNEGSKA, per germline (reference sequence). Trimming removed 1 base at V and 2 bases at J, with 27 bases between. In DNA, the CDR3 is TGCAGTGCTAGAGGCACCGAATCGTCCCCCCCGCGGGGCCCTGGAAACACCATATATTTT. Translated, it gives CSARGTESSPPRGPGNTIYF.

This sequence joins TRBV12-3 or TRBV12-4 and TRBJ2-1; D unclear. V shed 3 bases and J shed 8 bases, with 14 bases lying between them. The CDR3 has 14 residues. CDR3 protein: CASSFGGSPDEQFF. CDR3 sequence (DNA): TGTGCCAGCAGTTTTGGTGGCAGCCCCGATGAGCAGTTCTTC.

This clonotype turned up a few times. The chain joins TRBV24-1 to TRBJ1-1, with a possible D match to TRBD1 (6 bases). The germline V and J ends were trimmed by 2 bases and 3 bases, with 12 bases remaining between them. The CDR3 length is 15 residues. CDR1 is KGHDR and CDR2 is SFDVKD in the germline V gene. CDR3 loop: CATSDSGAGDTEAFF. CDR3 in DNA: TGTGCCACCAGTGATTCGGGGGCCGGGGACACTGAAGCTTTCTTT.

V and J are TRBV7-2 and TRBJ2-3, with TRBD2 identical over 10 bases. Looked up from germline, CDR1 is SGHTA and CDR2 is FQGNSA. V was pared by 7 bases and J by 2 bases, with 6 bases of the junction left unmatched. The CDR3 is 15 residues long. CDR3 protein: CASTVSGGNTDTQYF. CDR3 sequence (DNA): TGTGCCAGCACCGTTAGCGGGGGGAACACAGATACGCAGTATTTT.

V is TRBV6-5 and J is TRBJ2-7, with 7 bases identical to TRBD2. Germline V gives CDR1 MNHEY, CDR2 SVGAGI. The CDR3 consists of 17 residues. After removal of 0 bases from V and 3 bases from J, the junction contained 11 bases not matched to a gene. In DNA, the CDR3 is TGTGCCAGCAGTTACTCGAGTCCGGCTAGCGGTTACTACGAGCAGTACTTC. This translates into CASSYSSPASGYYEQYF.

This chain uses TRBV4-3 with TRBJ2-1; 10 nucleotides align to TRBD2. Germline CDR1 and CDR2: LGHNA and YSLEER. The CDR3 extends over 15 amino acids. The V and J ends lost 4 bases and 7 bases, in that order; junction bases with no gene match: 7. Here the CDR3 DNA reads TGCGCCAGCAGCCCGACAGCGGGGGGGGGGAATGAGCAGTTCTTC. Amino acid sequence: CASSPTAGGGNEQFF.

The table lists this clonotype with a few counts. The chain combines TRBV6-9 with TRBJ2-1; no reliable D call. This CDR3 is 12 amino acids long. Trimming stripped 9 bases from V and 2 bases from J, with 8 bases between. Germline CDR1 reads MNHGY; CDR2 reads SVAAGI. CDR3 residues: CASMGTYNEQFF. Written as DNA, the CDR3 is TGTGCCAGTATGGGAACCTACAATGAGCAGTTCTTC.

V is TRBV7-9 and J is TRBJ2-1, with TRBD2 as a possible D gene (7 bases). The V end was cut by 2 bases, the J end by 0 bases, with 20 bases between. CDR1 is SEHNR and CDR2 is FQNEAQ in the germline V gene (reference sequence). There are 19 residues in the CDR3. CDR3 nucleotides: TGTGCCAGCAGCTTACGACGGGGGGCCCTACCGAGCTCCTACAATGAGCAGTTCTTC. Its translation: CASSLRRGALPSSYNEQFF.